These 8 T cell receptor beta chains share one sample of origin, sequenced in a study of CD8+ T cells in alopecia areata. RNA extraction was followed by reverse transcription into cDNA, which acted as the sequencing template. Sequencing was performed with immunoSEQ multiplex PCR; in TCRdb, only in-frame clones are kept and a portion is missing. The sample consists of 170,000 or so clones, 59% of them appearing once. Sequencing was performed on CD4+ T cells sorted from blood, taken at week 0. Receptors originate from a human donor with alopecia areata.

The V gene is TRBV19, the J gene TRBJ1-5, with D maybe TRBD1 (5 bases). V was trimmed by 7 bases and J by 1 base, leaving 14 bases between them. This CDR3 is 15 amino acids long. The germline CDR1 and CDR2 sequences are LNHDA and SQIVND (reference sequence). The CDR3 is CASKGWENSNQPQHF. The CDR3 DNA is TGTGCCAGTAAGGGGTGGGAGAACAGCAATCAGCCCCAGCATTTT.

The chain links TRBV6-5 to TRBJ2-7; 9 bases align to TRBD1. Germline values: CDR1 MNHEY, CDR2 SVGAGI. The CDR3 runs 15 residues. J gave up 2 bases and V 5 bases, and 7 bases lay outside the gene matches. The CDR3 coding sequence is TGTGCCAGCAGTCTCCCCCGACAGGGGGCCTACGAGCAGTACTTC. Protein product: CASSLPRQGAYEQYF.

The chain's CDR3 is CATSREGEPTDTQYF. CDR3 nucleotides: TGTGCCACCAGCAGGGAGGGGGAGCCCACAGATACGCAGTATTTT. The chain joins TRBV15 to TRBJ2-3; TRBD1 or TRBD2 may be the D gene (6 bases each). The CDR3 is made up of 15 amino acids. V was clipped by 3 bases and J by 2 bases, with 12 bases between them. Germline loops: CDR1 LNHNV, CDR2 YYDKDF (reference sequence).

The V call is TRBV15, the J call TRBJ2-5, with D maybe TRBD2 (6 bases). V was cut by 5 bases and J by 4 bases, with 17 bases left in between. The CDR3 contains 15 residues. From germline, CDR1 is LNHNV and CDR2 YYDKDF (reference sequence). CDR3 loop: CATSHGSTGRETQYF. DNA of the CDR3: TGTGCCACCAGCCACGGGAGTACAGGTCGAGAGACCCAGTACTTC.

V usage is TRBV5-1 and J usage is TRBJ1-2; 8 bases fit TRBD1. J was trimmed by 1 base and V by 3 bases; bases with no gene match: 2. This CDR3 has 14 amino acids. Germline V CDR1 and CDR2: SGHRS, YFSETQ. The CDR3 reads CASSSGQVNYGYTF. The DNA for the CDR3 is TGCGCCAGCAGCTCGGGACAGGTTAACTATGGCTACACCTTC.

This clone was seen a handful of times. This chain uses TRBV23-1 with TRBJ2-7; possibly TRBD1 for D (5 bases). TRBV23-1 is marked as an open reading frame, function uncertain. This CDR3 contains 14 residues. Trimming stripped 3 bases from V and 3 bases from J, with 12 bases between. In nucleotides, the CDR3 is TGCGCCAGCAGTCACAACGGACACTTCTACGAGCAGTACTTC. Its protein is CASSHNGHFYEQYF.

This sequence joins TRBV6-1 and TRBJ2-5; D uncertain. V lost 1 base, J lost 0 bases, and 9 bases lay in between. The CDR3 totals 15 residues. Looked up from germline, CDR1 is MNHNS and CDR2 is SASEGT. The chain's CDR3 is CASSEDPWYQETQYF. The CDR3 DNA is TGTGCCAGCAGTGAAGATCCGTGGTACCAAGAGACCCAGTACTTC.

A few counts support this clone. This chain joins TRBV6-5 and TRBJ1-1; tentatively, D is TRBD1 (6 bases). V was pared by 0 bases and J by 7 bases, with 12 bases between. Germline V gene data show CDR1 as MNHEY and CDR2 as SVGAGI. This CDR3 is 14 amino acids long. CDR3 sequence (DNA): TGTGCCAGCAGTTACTCGACAGGCCCCGGTGAAGCTTTCTTT. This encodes CASSYSTGPGEAFF.